The present T cell receptor (beta chain) was sequenced within a study of metastatic and nonmetastatic thyroid tumors. Study-level findings and limits: Within blood and tumor, benign nodules reportedly had significantly lower TCR beta diversity than malignant thyroid tumors did.

About this clone itself: The target antigen is unknown. One end of the junction fails to match germline, which may point to a read error.

Nobody among the patients had been given any treatment before thyroid surgery. This CDR3 contains 14 residues. CDR1 and CDR2 from the germline V gene are SNHLY and FYNNEI. TCRdb re-clonotyped the PCR reads via MiXCR. The repertoire includes tens of thousands of clones, under 25% of them detected once, and 15% sits in the top ten. The sequence was collected from a female donor with papillary thyroid cancer or a benign thyroid nodule (not recorded which). Some clones in this sample may be carry-over from other donors' samples. Source material: blood. The chain has TRBV2 and TRBJ1-1; D is unclear. The CDR3 bases are TGTACCAGCAGTGAAAGGAGTGGGAGGGCTGAAGCTTTCTTT. Its protein product is CTSSERSGRAEAFF.